This T cell receptor (beta chain) emerged from a study of control samples from healthy donors and cancer patients. This clone appeared once. The CDR3 has 15 residues. CDR1 is SGHRS and CDR2 is YFSETQ in the germline V gene. Trimming removed 4 bases at V and 2 bases at J, with 16 bases between. This table comes from immunoSEQ multiplex PCR, and its TCRdb copy is limited to in-frame clones, with some not included. This table has just under 100,000 clones, 85% to 95% appearing once. This rearrangement joins TRBV5-1 to TRBJ2-7, with D unresolved. The source is a man aged 18 to 29 in good health. Sequencing was done on a sample of blood. The DNA for the CDR3 is TGCGCCAGCAGCCCGCTCGGGCCAACAACCTACGAGCAGTACTTC. This translates into CASSPLGPTTYEQYF.